This T cell receptor beta chain was sequenced for a study of blood T cell repertoires in COVID-19. Background on the study: Researchers got acute and convalescent COVID-19 samples from the United States, Italy and Spain. Sample material is recorded as cDNA or gDNA derived from T cells, B-cell-depleted T cells, or PBMCs.

Original processing methods: The assay estimated nucleated cells by amplifying reference gene primers. Only in-frame clones appear in the TCRdb table, and some are missing; sequencing was by immunoSEQ multiplex PCR. That table gives V, J and clone size, and the DNA gave D and trimming. Among a few hundred thousand clones, around 87% were seen once, and the ten largest hold approximately 8%. Germline CDR1 MDHEN, CDR2 SYDVKM. J gave up 3 bases and V 8 bases, and 1 base lay outside the gene matches. CDR3 length: 13 amino acids. This sequence originates from a woman aged 50 to 60 who had recovered from COVID-19. Material for sequencing was peripheral blood. The gene calls are TRBV28 and TRBJ1-5, with TRBD1 identical over 10 bases. The CDR3 DNA is TGTGCCAGCGGACAGGGGGTCAATCAGCCCCAGCATTTT. Its protein product is CASGQGVNQPQHF.